The sequence of this T cell receptor beta chain was determined in a study of T cells after yellow fever vaccination. Via MiXCR, TCRdb re-called the 5' RACE reads, giving one row per CDR3 protein. This sample has about 350,000 distinct CDR3 sequences, with roughly an eighth found just once. The TCR sequence derives from a man in his late teens or twenties who received the YFV17D yellow fever vaccine. The source was CD4+ T cells sorted from PBMCs, collected 15 days after the yellow fever booster vaccination.

DNA for the CDR3: TGTGCCAGCAGCTTTTCCGGGGGCGGTGCAAATACGCAGTATTTT. It specifies CASSFSGGGANTQYF. This sequence joins TRBV7-9 and TRBJ2-3, with D tentatively TRBD1 or TRBD2 (6 bases each). Germline V gene sequence: CDR1 SEHNR, CDR2 FQNEAQ (reference sequence). Deletions cut 3 bases from V and 7 bases from J, with 17 bases between. The CDR3 loop spans 15 amino acids.